This T cell receptor beta chain appears in the sequencing data of a study of early T cells in non-severe SARS-CoV-2 infection. This clonotype was detected many times. Germline V gene sequence: CDR1 SGHRS, CDR2 YFSETQ. Trimming left V 3 bases short and J 0 bases short, with 10 bases between. This CDR3 is 14 amino acids long. cDNA molecules, individually, were tagged with unique molecular identifiers. TCRdb independently ran MiXCR on the 5' RACE reads; one entry per CDR3 protein. The table records about 36,000 distinct CDR3 sequences, 5.3% of them present only once. The chain combines TRBV5-1 with TRBJ2-7; tentatively, D is TRBD2 (6 bases). Sequenced material: whole blood. This clonotype was sampled from an adult who was a healthcare worker with PCR-confirmed SARS-CoV-2 infection or an uninfected control (not recorded which). The CDR3 region is CASSSLGGSYEQYF. In DNA form, the CDR3 reads TGCGCCAGCAGCTCCCTGGGGGGCTCCTACGAGCAGTACTTC.